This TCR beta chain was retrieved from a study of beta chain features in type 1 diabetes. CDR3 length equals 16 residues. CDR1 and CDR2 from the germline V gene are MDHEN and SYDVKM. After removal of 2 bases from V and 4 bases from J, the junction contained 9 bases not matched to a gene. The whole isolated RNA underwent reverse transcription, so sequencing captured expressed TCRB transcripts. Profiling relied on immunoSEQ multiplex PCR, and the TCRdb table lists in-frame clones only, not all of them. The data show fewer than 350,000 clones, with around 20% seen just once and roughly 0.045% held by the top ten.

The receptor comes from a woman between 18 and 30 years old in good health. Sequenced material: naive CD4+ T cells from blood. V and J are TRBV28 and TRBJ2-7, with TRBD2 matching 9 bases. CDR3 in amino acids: CASSLGAAGGPYEQYF. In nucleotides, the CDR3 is TGTGCCAGCAGTTTAGGAGCGGCGGGGGGGCCTTACGAGCAGTACTTC. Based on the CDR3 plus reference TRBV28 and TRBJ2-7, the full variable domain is DVKVTQSSRYLVKRTGEKVFLECVQDMDHENMFWYRQDPGLGLRLIYFSYDVKMKEKGDIPEGYSVSREKKERFSLILESASTNQTSMYLCASSLGAAGGPYEQYFGPGTRLTVT.